Shown below are 14 T cell receptor beta chains from a single sample sequenced in a study of post-analysis software for immune sequencing data. Findings and limits, study-wide: There were about five TRBV segments more frequent in patients than controls, and TRBV5-6, TRBV5-1 and TRBV20-1 were among them.

The TCR beta cDNA libraries carried unique molecular identifiers. TCRdb used MiXCR to reprocess the PCR reads, holding one entry per CDR3 protein. Of about 820,000 distinct CDR3 sequences listed, approximately 53% are singletons. Antigens for these TCRs are unknown. Specimen: blood. The receptor source for this set is a girl aged 10 to 17 with multiple sclerosis.

The chain joins TRBV6-2 or TRBV6-3 to TRBJ1-1; D might be TRBD1 (5 bases). The CDR3 totals 14 residues. Germline V gene data show CDR1 as MNHEY and CDR2 as SVGEGT. Trimming removed 7 bases from V and 1 base from J, with 13 bases in between. The CDR3 loop reads CASTALTGNTEAFF. In nucleotides, the CDR3 is TGTGCCAGCACCGCCTTAACAGGGAACACTGAAGCTTTCTTT.

In this sample, this clonotype turned up a few times. This rearrangement joins TRBV20-1 to TRBJ2-7; 10 bases match TRBD1. J gave up 6 bases and V 6 bases, and 11 bases lay outside the gene matches. The germline gives CDR1 DFQATT, CDR2 SNEGSKA (reference sequence). The CDR3 runs 14 residues. The CDR3 is CSALTTGQGIEQYF. The CDR3 coding sequence is TGCAGTGCATTAACCACGGGACAGGGGATCGAGCAGTACTTC.

Ten or more counts support this clonotype. The J gene is TRBJ1-2, the V gene TRBV6-5; TRBD1 aligns across 8 bases. Looked up from germline, CDR1 is MNHEY and CDR2 is SVGAGI. This CDR3 has 11 amino acids. J lost 6 bases, V lost 6 bases, and 0 bases had no gene match. The CDR3 region has the DNA TGTGCCAGCAGGGACAGGGATGGCTACACCTTC. It encodes CASRDRDGYTF.

The rearrangement links TRBV7-9 to TRBJ1-2; D possibly corresponds to TRBD1 (6 bases). CDR3 length: 14 amino acids. The germline CDR1 and CDR2 sequences are SEHNR and FQNEAQ (reference sequence). Trimming removed 5 bases at V and 3 bases at J, with 13 bases between. The CDR3 DNA sequence: TGTGCCAGCAGCATCGGACAGTTTCACTATGGCTACACCTTC. It specifies CASSIGQFHYGYTF.

The CDR3 DNA is TGTGCCAGCAGCTTAGCGAAGACGGGGGGGTCCTACGAGCAGTACTTC. Translation: CASSLAKTGGSYEQYF. This chain joins TRBV7-9 and TRBJ2-7; TRBD2 matches 8 bases. Germline lookup yields CDR1 SEHNR and CDR2 FQNEAQ (reference sequence). The V segment lost 0 bases and the J segment 1 base; nucleotides outside the gene matches: 5. This CDR3 is 16 amino acids long.

In the case of this clonotype: The junction shows a germline mismatch at one end, possibly a read error. The chain links TRBV7-3 to TRBJ2-1; 9 bases line up with TRBD1. The CDR3 length is 17 residues. Germline-derived CDR1 and CDR2 are SGHTA and FQGTGA. This chain's CDR3 is CASSFKPRDRAYNEQFF. In nucleotides, the CDR3 is TGTGCCAGCAGCTTCAAACCCCGGGACAGGGCGTACAACGAGCAGTTCTTC.

The chain joins TRBV29-1 to TRBJ2-1; the D is unclear. Trimming took off 7 bases at V and 14 bases at J, with 15 bases between the two ends. The germline V gene encodes CDR1 SQVTM and CDR2 ANQGSEA. CDR3 length: 10 residues. The CDR3 sequence: CSGRDPVEFF. The CDR3 DNA reads TGCAGCGGTAGAGACCCCGTGGAGTTCTTC.

This chain's CDR3 is CASRPAGLLSNQPQHF. CDR3 nucleotide sequence: TGTGCCAGTAGACCGGCAGGGCTCCTAAGCAATCAGCCCCAGCATTTT. The gene calls are TRBV19 and TRBJ1-5; TRBD1 is a possible D gene (5 bases). CDR1 and CDR2 from the germline V gene are LNHDA and SQIVND (reference sequence). The V end lost 6 bases, the J end lost 1 base, and 16 bases lay between the germline ends. This CDR3 contains 16 residues.

The DNA for the CDR3 is TGTGCCAGCGGAGGTGCGGGAGGGCCTCCCTACGAGCAGTACTTC. This encodes CASGGAGGPPYEQYF. The J gene is TRBJ2-7, the V gene TRBV12-3 or TRBV12-4; 9 nucleotides agree with TRBD2. Losses at the gene ends were 8 bases for V and 2 bases for J; bases not matched to a gene: 10. The CDR3 spans 15 residues.

V is TRBV12-3 or TRBV12-4 and J is TRBJ2-4; D is possibly TRBD1 or TRBD2 (5 bases each). The CDR3 covers 13 residues. V lost 5 bases and J 9 bases, leaving 14 bases between the germline ends. CDR3 loop: CASSRGDLGIQYF. The CDR3 DNA sequence: TGTGCCAGCAGTCGGGGCGATTTAGGCATTCAGTACTTC.

V usage is TRBV20-1 and J usage is TRBJ2-7, with D possibly being TRBD2 (5 bases). The J call may be mistaken, given a closer DNA end match to TRBJ2-5. There are 12 residues in the CDR3. Germline CDR1 DFQATT, CDR2 SNEGSKA (reference sequence). The CDR3 region has the DNA TGCAGTGCTAGAGGGCTAGCCCAGACCCAGTACTTC. Residues: CSARGLAQTQYF.

This clonotype was detected only once. The gene calls are TRBV12-3 or TRBV12-4 and TRBJ1-1; 11 bases align to TRBD1. The junction had 6 bases not matched to a gene; V was cut back by 4 bases and J by 5 bases. The CDR3 consists of 15 residues. CDR3 sequence (DNA): TGTGCCAGCAGTTCTAGGACAGGGGGCGCGACTGAAGCTTTCTTT. Its protein product is CASSSRTGGATEAFF.

The CDR3 reads CASSIPGLDEAFF. CDR3 DNA: TGTGCCAGTAGTATCCCGGGGCTTGATGAAGCTTTCTTT. The gene calls are TRBV19 and TRBJ1-1, with a tentative D call TRBD1 (5 bases). Trimming pared 3 bases from V and 7 bases from J, leaving 12 bases between. CDR3 length: 13 residues. CDR1 and CDR2 (germline): LNHDA, SQIVND (reference sequence).

In its sample, this clonotype was seen a few times. V gene TRBV7-9 combines with J gene TRBJ2-7; D call uncertain. The V and J ends lost 5 bases and 4 bases respectively, with 15 bases between them. This CDR3 comprises 14 residues. Germline loops: CDR1 SEHNR, CDR2 FQNEAQ (reference sequence). CDR3 region: CASSPRRFGYEQYF. CDR3 in DNA: TGTGCCAGCAGCCCGCGCAGGTTTGGTTACGAGCAGTACTTC.